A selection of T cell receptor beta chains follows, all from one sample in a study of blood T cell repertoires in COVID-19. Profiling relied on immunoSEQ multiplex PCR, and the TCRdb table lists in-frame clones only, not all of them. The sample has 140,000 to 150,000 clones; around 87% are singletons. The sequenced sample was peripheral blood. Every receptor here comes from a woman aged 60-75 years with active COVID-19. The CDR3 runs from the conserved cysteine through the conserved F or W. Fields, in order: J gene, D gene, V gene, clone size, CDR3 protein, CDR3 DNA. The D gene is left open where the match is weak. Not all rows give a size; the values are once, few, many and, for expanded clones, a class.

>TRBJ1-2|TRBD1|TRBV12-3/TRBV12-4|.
CASSYPGGRYTF
TGTGCCAGCAGTTACCCAGGGGGCCGCTACACCTTC
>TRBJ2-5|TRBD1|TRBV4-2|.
CASSQGQGGETQYF
TGTGCCAGCAGCCAGGGACAGGGGGGCGAGACCCAGTACTTC
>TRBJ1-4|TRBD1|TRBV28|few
CASRPSPTGIATNEKLFF
TGTGCCAGCAGGCCTTCCCCGACAGGGATTGCAACTAATGAAAAACTGTTTTTT
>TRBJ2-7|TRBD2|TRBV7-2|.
CASSPSGTSDEQYF
TGTGCCAGCAGCCCCTCCGGGACTAGCGATGAGCAGTACTTC
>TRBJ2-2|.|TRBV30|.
CAWSLLRGTGELFF
TGTGCCTGGAGCCTCCTCAGGGGTACCGGGGAGCTGTTTTTT
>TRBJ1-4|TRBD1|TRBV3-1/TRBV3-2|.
CASSQDWTGGEKLFF
TGTGCCAGCAGCCAAGATTGGACAGGGGGAGAAAAACTGTTTTTT
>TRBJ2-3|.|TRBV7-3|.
CASSPRLADTQYF
TGTGCCAGCAGCCCCCGACTAGCAGATACGCAGTATTTT
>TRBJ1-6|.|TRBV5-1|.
CASSLGHSNSPLHF
TGCGCCAGCAGCCTGGGACATTCCAATTCACCCCTCCACTTT
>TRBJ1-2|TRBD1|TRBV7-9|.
CASSPRPGGYYTF
TGTGCCAGCAGCCCGCGGCCAGGGGGGTACTACACCTTC
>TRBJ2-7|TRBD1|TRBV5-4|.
CASSLGQASSYEQYF
TGTGCCAGCAGCCTCGGACAGGCTAGCTCCTACGAGCAGTACTTC
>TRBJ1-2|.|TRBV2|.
CASFREILYGYTF
TGTGCCAGCTTCAGGGAAATCCTCTATGGCTACACCTTC
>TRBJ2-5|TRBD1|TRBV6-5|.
CASKVRGQETQYF
TGTGCCAGCAAAGTCAGGGGGCAAGAGACCCAGTACTTC
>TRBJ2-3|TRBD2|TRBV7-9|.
CASSFPLAGAGDTQYF
TGTGCCAGCAGCTTTCCTCTAGCGGGAGCGGGGGATACGCAGTATTTT
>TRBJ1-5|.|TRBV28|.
CASSPFAGKGSNQPQHF
TGTGCCAGCAGTCCCTTCGCCGGGAAGGGCAGCAATCAGCCCCAGCATTTT
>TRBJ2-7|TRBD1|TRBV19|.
CASSSRGGSAAYEQYF
TGTGCCAGTAGTAGTCGAGGGGGCTCGGCGGCGTACGAGCAGTACTTC
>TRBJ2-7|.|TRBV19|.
CASSTGKALYYEQYF
TGTGCCAGTAGTACCGGGAAAGCATTATACTACGAGCAGTACTTC
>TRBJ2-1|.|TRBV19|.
CASSTTILSYNEQFF
TGTGCCAGTAGTACCACAATCCTTTCGTACAATGAGCAGTTCTTC
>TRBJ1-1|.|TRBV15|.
CATSRGGAANTEAFF
TGTGCCACCAGCAGAGGGGGAGCGGCGAACACTGAAGCTTTCTTT
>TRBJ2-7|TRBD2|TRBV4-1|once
CASSLGTSGRVDEQYF
TGCGCCAGCAGCCTCGGAACTAGCGGGAGAGTCGACGAGCAGTACTTC
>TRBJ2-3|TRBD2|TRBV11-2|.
CASSFPRRTGGPSDTQYF
TGTGCCAGCAGCTTTCCCCGACGGACGGGAGGGCCCTCCGATACGCAGTATTTT
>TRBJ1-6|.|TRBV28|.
CAVHGQNNSPLHF
TGTGCCGTTCATGGACAGAATAATTCACCCCTCCACTTT
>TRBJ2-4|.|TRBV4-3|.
CASSHGTIKNIQYF
TGCGCCAGCAGCCATGGGACAATCAAAAACATTCAGTACTTC
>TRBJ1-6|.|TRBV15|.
CATSREAPMTGYNSPLHF
TGTGCCACCAGCAGAGAAGCCCCAATGACAGGTTATAATTCACCCCTCCACTTT
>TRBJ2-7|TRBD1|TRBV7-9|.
CASSFGGQGIAEQYF
TGTGCCAGCAGCTTCGGCGGACAGGGGATCGCCGAGCAGTACTTC
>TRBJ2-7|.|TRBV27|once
CASGYRVGEQYF
TGTGCCAGCGGCTACAGGGTAGGCGAGCAGTACTTC
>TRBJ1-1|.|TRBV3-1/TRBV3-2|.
CASRGMNTEAFF
TGTGCCAGCAGGGGCATGAACACTGAAGCTTTCTTT
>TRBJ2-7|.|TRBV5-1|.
CASSSGAEWRYEQYF
TGCGCCAGCAGCTCTGGTGCGGAGTGGCGCTACGAGCAGTACTTC
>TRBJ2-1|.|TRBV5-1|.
CASSLLLQVLHNEQFF
TGCGCCAGCAGCTTGTTGTTACAGGTACTACACAATGAGCAGTTCTTC
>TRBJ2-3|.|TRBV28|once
CASSLLGTSTDTQYF
TGTGCCAGCAGTTTACTAGGGACTAGCACAGATACGCAGTATTTT
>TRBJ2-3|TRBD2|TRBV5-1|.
CASSSSGRGTDTQYF
TGCGCCAGCAGCTCTAGCGGGAGAGGCACAGATACGCAGTATTTT
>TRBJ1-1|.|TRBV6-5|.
CASSYENMNTEAFF
TGTGCCAGCAGTTACGAAAACATGAACACTGAAGCTTTCTTT
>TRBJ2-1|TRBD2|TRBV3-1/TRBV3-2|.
CASTRGGSPWYNEQFF
TGTGCCAGTACCCGTGGCGGGAGTCCTTGGTACAATGAGCAGTTCTTC
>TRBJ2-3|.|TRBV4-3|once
CASSQELRTDTQYF
TGCGCCAGCAGCCAAGAACTGCGCACAGATACGCAGTATTTT
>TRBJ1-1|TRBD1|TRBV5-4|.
CASSFSRQGNTEAFF
TGTGCCAGCAGCTTTAGTCGACAGGGGAACACTGAAGCTTTCTTT
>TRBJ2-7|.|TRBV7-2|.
CASSPEPLSYEQYF
TGTGCCAGCAGCCCTGAACCACTCTCCTACGAGCAGTACTTC
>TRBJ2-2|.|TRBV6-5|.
CASSLGSRTTGELFF
TGTGCCAGTTCCCTCGGGAGTCGTACCACCGGGGAGCTGTTTTTT
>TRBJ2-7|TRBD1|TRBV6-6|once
CASSWGQGWFEQYF
TGTGCCAGCAGTTGGGGACAGGGCTGGTTCGAGCAGTACTTC
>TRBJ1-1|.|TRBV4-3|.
CASSPSMGGMNTEAFF
TGCGCCAGCAGCCCCTCAATGGGGGGGATGAACACTGAAGCTTTCTTT
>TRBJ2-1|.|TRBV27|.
CASSLRGSVPYNEQFF
TGTGCCAGCAGTTTACGAGGGTCTGTACCCTACAATGAGCAGTTCTTC
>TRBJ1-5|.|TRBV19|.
CASSDRVNQPQHF
TGTGCCAGTAGCGACAGAGTTAATCAGCCCCAGCATTTT
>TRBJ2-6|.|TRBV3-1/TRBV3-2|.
CASSQAHVSGANVLTF
TGTGCCAGCAGCCAAGCACACGTCTCTGGGGCCAACGTCCTGACTTTC
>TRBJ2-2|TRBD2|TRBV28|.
CASRGLLNTGELFF
TGTGCCAGCAGGGGACTACTGAACACCGGGGAGCTGTTTTTT
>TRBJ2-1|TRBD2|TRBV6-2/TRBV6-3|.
CASSYPSAGDSYNEQFF
TGTGCCAGCAGTTATCCTTCAGCGGGAGACTCCTACAATGAGCAGTTCTTC
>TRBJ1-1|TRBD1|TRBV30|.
CARDRVGVEAFF
TGTGCCCGGGACAGGGTGGGGGTTGAAGCTTTCTTT
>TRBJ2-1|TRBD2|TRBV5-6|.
CASSPRTSGRMDEQFF
TGTGCCAGCAGCCCGCGGACTAGCGGGAGGATGGATGAGCAGTTCTTC
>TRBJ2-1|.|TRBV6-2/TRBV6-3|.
CASSYLPLGRGLPYNEQFF
TGTGCCAGCAGTTACTTGCCCTTGGGCAGGGGACTACCTTACAATGAGCAGTTCTTC
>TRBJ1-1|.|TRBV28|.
CASTIRGAVTEAFF
TGTGCCAGCACAATAAGGGGCGCGGTGACTGAAGCTTTCTTT